Below are 30 T cell receptor beta chains sequenced from a single sample in a study of cytomegalovirus exposure and HLA in healthy donors. The primer mix had 60 Vbeta and 13 Jbeta primers. The protocol was immunoSEQ multiplex PCR, while the TCRdb copy is restricted to in-frame clones and leaves out a portion. The repertoire holds 160,000 or so clones, with roughly 85% as singletons. Source material: PBMCs. The source of these receptors is a woman in her forties or fifties in good health and CMV-seronegative.

This chain uses TRBV4-3 with TRBJ1-5, with no clear D. Trimming cost V 1 base and J 0 bases, with 7 bases left between them. The CDR3 runs to 15 residues. Germline values: CDR1 LGHNA, CDR2 YSLEER. The CDR3 region has the DNA TGCGCCAGCAGCCAAGTGAGGAGTAGCAATCAGCCCCAGCATTTT. It is translated as CASSQVRSSNQPQHF.

This clone was seen once. This rearrangement joins TRBV28 to TRBJ2-4; D unresolved. The V end was cut by 3 bases, the J end by 8 bases, with 11 bases between. The CDR3 is 13 amino acids. CDR1 MDHEN and CDR2 SYDVKM come from the germline V gene. Written as DNA, the CDR3 is TGTGCCAGCAGTTTGAGGCTTGAGGACATTCAGTACTTC. As protein: CASSLRLEDIQYF. The variable domain in full, completed from reference TRBV28 and TRBJ2-4, reads DVKVTQSSRYLVKRTGEKVFLECVQDMDHENMFWYRQDPGLGLRLIYFSYDVKMKEKGDIPEGYSVSREKKERFSLILESASTNQTSMYLCASSLRLEDIQYFGAGTRLSVL.

The chain uses TRBV5-4 and TRBJ1-3; the D gene is possibly TRBD1 (6 bases). This CDR3 has 14 residues. CDR1 is SGHNT, CDR2 YYREEE, per germline (reference sequence). Trimming took off 4 bases at V and 4 bases at J, with 12 bases between the two ends. The CDR3 sequence is CASSLGGVGNTIYF. The CDR3 bases are TGTGCCAGCAGCCTAGGGGGAGTCGGAAACACCATATATTTT.

The chain carries TRBV27 and TRBJ2-7, with a weak D call TRBD1 (5 bases). V was cut by 6 bases and J by 6 bases, with 15 bases left in between. Per germline, CDR1 MNHEY and CDR2 SMNVEV (reference sequence). This CDR3 comprises 13 residues. The CDR3 loop reads CASSTRQGGEQYF. DNA of the CDR3: TGTGCCAGCAGCACACGTCAGGGCGGCGAGCAGTACTTC.

The J gene is TRBJ2-7, the V gene TRBV6-5; D not resolved. The germline V gene has CDR1 MNHEY and CDR2 SVGAGI. This CDR3 comprises 13 residues. Trimming shortened V by 6 bases and J by 5 bases, and 14 bases separated the two germline ends. CDR3 residues: CASSPKAPHEQYF. The CDR3 DNA follows: TGTGCCAGCAGCCCCAAAGCGCCCCACGAGCAGTACTTC.

The J gene is TRBJ2-1, the V gene TRBV5-1; TRBD2 agrees at 7 bases. The CDR3 runs to 14 residues. Looked up from germline, CDR1 is SGHRS and CDR2 is YFSETQ. V was pared by 0 bases and J by 10 bases, with 7 bases of the junction left unmatched. CDR3 sequence (DNA): TGCGCCAGCAGCTTGGCCCCAGGGAGGGAGGAGCAGTTCTTC. Protein sequence: CASSLAPGREEQFF.

The chain carries TRBV18 and TRBJ2-3; unclear D gene. V lost 3 bases to trimming and J lost 1 base, with 5 bases between them. The germline CDR1 and CDR2 sequences are KGHSH and LQKENI. This CDR3 is 13 amino acids long. The CDR3 DNA follows: TGTGCCAGCTCACCGGCTGGCACAGATACGCAGTATTTT. Its protein is CASSPAGTDTQYF.

This clone was seen a handful of times. This chain links TRBV6-5 with TRBJ1-5; 12 bases are a match to TRBD1. Germline V gene sequence: CDR1 MNHEY, CDR2 SVGAGI. The CDR3 length is 13 residues. The V and J ends lost 5 bases and 10 bases, in that order; junction bases with no gene match: 3. In nucleotides, the CDR3 is TGTGCCAGCAGTCCCGGGACAGGGGGCCCCCAGCATTTT. Translating it yields CASSPGTGGPQHF.

This clone was detected only once. CDR3 bases: TGTGCCAGCAGCTTGCAACAGCTAACCTACGAGCAGTACTTC. Protein sequence: CASSLQQLTYEQYF. J is TRBJ2-7 and V is TRBV5-4; D is ambiguous. CDR3 length: 14 residues. The V end lost 1 base, the J end lost 2 bases, and 10 bases lay between the germline ends. CDR1 SGHNT and CDR2 YYREEE come from the germline V gene (reference sequence).

This rearrangement joins TRBV2 to TRBJ2-4, with unresolved D. Germline CDR1 SNHLY, CDR2 FYNNEI. The CDR3 loop spans 15 amino acids. V lost 7 bases to trimming and J lost 0 bases, with 13 bases between them. The CDR3 loop reads CASNLGSLAKNIQYF. The DNA for the CDR3 is TGTGCCAGCAACCTTGGCTCTTTAGCCAAAAACATTCAGTACTTC. Looking up the rest from reference TRBV2 and TRBJ2-4 gives the full variable domain: EPEVTQTPSHQVTQMGQEVILRCVPISNHLYFYWYRQILGQKVEFLVSFYNNEISEKSEIFDDQFSVERPDGSNFTLKIRSTKLEDSAMYFCASNLGSLAKNIQYFGAGTRLSVL.

V usage is TRBV7-9 and J usage is TRBJ1-2, with no clear D. V was shortened by 7 bases and J by 2 bases, with 11 bases between the two germline ends. The germline gives CDR1 SEHNR, CDR2 FQNEAQ (reference sequence). This CDR3 region has 13 residues. CDR3 amino acids: CASTPGANYGYTF. The CDR3 DNA reads TGTGCCAGCACCCCGGGAGCCAACTATGGCTACACCTTC.

The rearrangement joins TRBV5-1 to TRBJ1-1; TRBD1 might be the D (6 bases). There are 16 residues in the CDR3. The ends were cut back, 0 bases at V and 10 bases at J, with 22 bases in the middle. The V gene's germline CDR1 is SGHRS and CDR2 YFSETQ. In DNA, the CDR3 is TGCGCCAGCAGCTTGGGTCCACAAGGGGGGGCTGATTTAGCTTTCTTT. Translation gives CASSLGPQGGADLAFF.

This rearrangement joins TRBV28 to TRBJ1-1, with 9 bases lining up with TRBD1. With 2 bases clipped from V and 7 bases from J, the junction kept 11 bases outside the gene matches. From germline, CDR1 is MDHEN and CDR2 SYDVKM. The CDR3 is made up of 16 amino acids. CDR3 in amino acids: CASSLRGRTGEFEAFF. As DNA, the CDR3 is TGTGCCAGCAGTTTAAGAGGTCGGACAGGGGAATTTGAAGCTTTCTTT.

The chain recombines TRBV19 with TRBJ2-2; weak D call: TRBD1 (6 bases). The V gene lost 1 base and the J gene lost 6 bases, with 18 bases spanning the gap. CDR3 length: 17 amino acids. Germline CDR1 is LNHDA and CDR2 is SQIVND (reference sequence). CDR3 coding DNA: TGTGCCAGTAGTATAGCCCAGGGGCATACGGTGGCCGGGGAGCTGTTTTTT. Residues: CASSIAQGHTVAGELFF.

The chain employs TRBV6-1 and TRBJ2-1; 8 bases fit TRBD1. This CDR3 region has 15 residues. The J segment lost 8 bases and the V segment lost 7 bases, leaving 13 bases of the junction unmatched. The germline V gene encodes CDR1 MNHNS and CDR2 SASEGT. CDR3 protein: CASTRTRGPEYEQFF. The CDR3 nucleotides are TGTGCCAGCACCCGGACCAGGGGGCCGGAGTATGAGCAGTTCTTC.

The chain carries TRBV4-1 and TRBJ1-5; 7 nucleotides match TRBD1. After removal of 0 bases from V and 2 bases from J, the junction contained 4 bases not matched to a gene. This CDR3 region has 16 residues. CDR1 is MGHRA and CDR2 is YSYEKL in the germline V gene. The CDR3 coding sequence is TGCGCCAGCAGCCAAGAAGGGGGCAGGGGCAATCAGCCCCAGCATTTT. Protein: CASSQEGGRGNQPQHF.

J is TRBJ2-1 and V is TRBV19; D is uncertain. Trimming stripped 6 bases from V and 4 bases from J, with 10 bases between. Looked up from germline, CDR1 is LNHDA and CDR2 is SQIVND (reference sequence). This CDR3 is 13 amino acids long. CDR3 sequence (DNA): TGTGCCAGTAGGACCGCGGTTTACAATGAGCAGTTCTTC. Encoded protein: CASRTAVYNEQFF.

The rearrangement uses TRBV7-2 and TRBJ1-2; D gene unclear. The CDR3 sequence is 15 residues long. V was shortened by 5 bases and J by 7 bases, with 20 bases between the two germline ends. Germline V gene data show CDR1 as SGHTA and CDR2 as FQGNSA. The CDR3 region is CASSVLPGLLAGYTF. DNA of the CDR3: TGTGCCAGCAGCGTTTTGCCGGGTCTTTTGGCTGGCTACACCTTC.

A single count supports this clone. V and J are TRBV27 and TRBJ2-5; 7 positions agree with TRBD2. V was pared by 3 bases and J by 8 bases, with 18 bases of the junction left unmatched. This CDR3 has 17 amino acids. The germline V gene has CDR1 MNHEY and CDR2 SMNVEV (reference sequence). CDR3 sequence reads: CASSFGEGRNLRSTQYF. The CDR3 nucleotides read TGTGCCAGCAGTTTCGGGGAGGGACGGAACCTTCGCTCAACCCAGTACTTC.

This clone was detected a few times. V gene TRBV5-4 combines with J gene TRBJ2-1; tentatively, D is TRBD2 (6 bases). Germline CDR1 SGHNT, CDR2 YYREEE (reference sequence). The CDR3 loop spans 15 amino acids. V was cut by 4 bases and J by 11 bases, with 22 bases left in between. CDR3 DNA: TGTGCCAGCAGCGGTTATGACATCCGGGAGACCAAGCAGTTCTTC. Translating gives CASSGYDIRETKQFF.

In its sample, this clone was seen once. The genes are TRBV5-1 and TRBJ2-1; weak D call: TRBD1 (5 bases). CDR1 and CDR2 (germline): SGHRS, YFSETQ. The CDR3 consists of 15 residues. Trimming took off 0 bases at V and 8 bases at J, with 15 bases between the two ends. CDR3 nucleotide sequence: TGCGCCAGCAGCTTGGCCTTACAGGCTACGGATGAGCAGTTCTTC. It yields the protein CASSLALQATDEQFF.

The rearrangement links TRBV18 to TRBJ1-3; no firm D call. With 3 bases removed from V and 3 bases from J, the gap between germline ends came to 15 bases. Germline V CDR1 and CDR2: KGHSH, LQKENI. The CDR3 runs 16 residues. The CDR3, as DNA: TGTGCCAGCTCACCTCACCGGGGTGGAAGTGGAAACACCATATATTTT. Amino acids: CASSPHRGGSGNTIYF.

Written as DNA, the CDR3 is TGTGCCAGCAGCGTGGGACTAGCGGGCAACACCGGGGAGCTGTTTTTT. As protein: CASSVGLAGNTGELFF. The chain uses TRBV9 and TRBJ2-2; 12 nucleotides line up with TRBD2. CDR1 and CDR2 from the germline V gene are SGDLS and YYNGEE. The CDR3 sequence is 16 residues long. The V gene end was trimmed by 2 bases and the J gene end by 2 bases; junction bases not matched to a gene: 1.

The rearrangement uses TRBV15 and TRBJ1-5; D unresolved. The CDR3 is 16 amino acids. Trimming took 0 bases from V and 0 from J, leaving 9 bases between them. Germline CDR1 LNHNV, CDR2 YYDKDF (reference sequence). DNA of the CDR3: TGTGCCACCAGCAGAGATCGGGTTCTTAGCAATCAGCCCCAGCATTTT. Amino acids: CATSRDRVLSNQPQHF.

The chain combines TRBV6-1 with TRBJ2-7, with 9 bases matching TRBD2. Germline CDR1 MNHNS, CDR2 SASEGT. This CDR3 has 13 amino acids. Trimming removed 8 bases from V and 3 bases from J; junction bases left unmatched: 5. CDR3 DNA: TGTGCCAGCGTCACTAGCGGGTACTACGAGCAGTACTTC. Amino acid sequence: CASVTSGYYEQYF.

This clone appeared once. The V gene is TRBV4-1, the J gene TRBJ2-5, with TRBD2 identical over 12 bases. The germline gives CDR1 MGHRA, CDR2 YSYEKL. This CDR3 is 16 amino acids long. V shed 2 bases, J shed 3 bases, and the junction held 4 bases outside the gene matches. The CDR3 region has the DNA TGCGCCAGCAGCCAATCCCTAGCGGGGGGGGAAGAGACCCAGTACTTC. It encodes CASSQSLAGGEETQYF.

J is TRBJ1-2 and V is TRBV15; 7 bases line up with TRBD1. The germline V gene has CDR1 LNHNV and CDR2 YYDKDF (reference sequence). The CDR3 totals 16 residues. V dropped 3 bases and J dropped 7; count of bases not matched to a gene: 14. CDR3 nucleotides: TGTGCCACCAGCAGTCAGGGGGGTCGTGGGGGTGCTGGCTACACCTTC. Translating it yields CATSSQGGRGGAGYTF.

This clone has more than one count but fewer than ten. The junction differs from germline at one of its ends, possibly a read error. The J gene is TRBJ2-1, the V gene TRBV30, with 9 bases lining up with TRBD2. The CDR3 runs to 14 residues. Germline V gene lookup returns CDR1 GTSNPN and CDR2 SVGIG (reference sequence). CDR3 in amino acids: CAWRAGGVYSEQFF. The CDR3 DNA is TGTGCCTGGAGAGCGGGAGGTGTTTACAGTGAGCAGTTCTTC.

The chain recombines TRBV7-9 with TRBJ2-5, with D maybe TRBD2 (5 bases). Germline CDR1 is SEHNR and CDR2 is FQNEAQ (reference sequence). V dropped 5 bases and J dropped 1 base, with 11 bases sitting between them. This CDR3 has 14 residues. CDR3 bases: TGTGCCAGCAGCACCCGCGGGCCCCAAGAGACCCAGTACTTC. It translates to CASSTRGPQETQYF. Full variable domain (remainder filled in from reference TRBV7-9 and TRBJ2-5): DTGVSQNPRHKITKRGQNVTFRCDPISEHNRLYWYRQTLGQGPEFLTYFQNEAQLEKSRLLSDRFSAERPKGSFSTLEIQRTEQGDSAMYLCASSTRGPQETQYFGPGTRLLVL.

The chain is built from TRBV28 and TRBJ1-3, with TRBD1 as a possible D gene (6 bases). V was clipped by 1 base and J by 3 bases, with 10 bases between them. Germline-derived CDR1 and CDR2 are MDHEN and SYDVKM. The CDR3 consists of 15 residues. CDR3 amino acids: CASSLSPGDGNTIYF. The DNA of the CDR3 is TGTGCCAGCAGTTTATCCCCAGGGGATGGAAACACCATATATTTT.